A selection of T cell receptor beta chains follows, all from one sample in a study of identical twins. TCRdb redid the calling of the 5' RACE reads with MiXCR, one entry per CDR3 protein. The data show 420,000 or so distinct CDR3 sequences, 15% to 20% seen once. The sequenced material came from naive T cells sorted from blood. Receptors were obtained from a man aged 45-65 years in good health. Both conserved end residues are part of each CDR3. Each record gives: clone size, V gene, J gene, D gene, CDR3 DNA, CDR3 protein. A D gene is named only where the DNA matches it firmly. Clone size is shown for a subset of rows, as once, few, many or a class of expanded clone.

-	TRBV12-3/TRBV12-4	TRBJ2-3	-	TGTGCCAGCAGCCACCCTGGTGGTACGCAGTATTTT	CASSHPGGTQYF
-	TRBV10-3	TRBJ2-3	-	TGTGCCTCACTCCCGGGGGCAGGGGATACGCAGTATTTT	CASLPGAGDTQYF
-	TRBV7-9	TRBJ2-3	-	TGTGCCAGCAGCTTAGATCGTTGGGCAGATACGCAGTATTTT	CASSLDRWADTQYF
many	TRBV20-1	TRBJ2-7	-	TGCAGTGCTTTAGAGACAGCCCCCTACGAGCAGTACTTC	CSALETAPYEQYF
many	TRBV7-2	TRBJ2-7	-	TGTGCCAGCAGCTTAGTAATAGCGGTGAGCTACGAGCAGTACTTC	CASSLVIAVSYEQYF
-	TRBV10-3	TRBJ2-1	TRBD2	TGTGCCATCAGGACCGGGACTAGCGGGAGGGAGGATGAGCAGTTCTTC	CAIRTGTSGREDEQFF
many	TRBV7-2	TRBJ2-2	-	TGTGCCAGCACCATACAGGGGAACACCGGGGAGCTGTTTTTT	CASTIQGNTGELFF
many	TRBV10-3	TRBJ2-7	-	TGTGCCATCCAGGAAGCGAACTCCTTGGAGCAGTACTTC	CAIQEANSLEQYF
many	TRBV11-2	TRBJ2-3	TRBD2	TGTGCCAGCAGCTTCTCGACGCTAGCGGGGTACACAGATACGCAGTATTTT	CASSFSTLAGYTDTQYF
-	TRBV14	TRBJ2-7	-	TGTGCCAGCAGCCAAGGTTCCCCTGTCGGGCAGTACTTC	CASSQGSPVGQYF
many	TRBV5-1	TRBJ1-6	TRBD1	TGCGCCAGCAGCGTACAGGGGCCGAGAGATTCACCCCTCCACTTT	CASSVQGPRDSPLHF
few	TRBV20-1	TRBJ2-3	-	TGCAGTGCTAGAAGGCAGGCCACAGATACGCAGTATTTT	CSARRQATDTQYF
-	TRBV28	TRBJ2-7	TRBD1	TGTGCCAGCAGTTTAACCCTGAGACAGGGAACCTACGAGCAGTACTTC	CASSLTLRQGTYEQYF
once	TRBV25-1	TRBJ2-5	-	TGTGCCAGCAGTGTTTCAGTCCAAGAGACCCAGTACTTC	CASSVSVQETQYF
-	TRBV27	TRBJ1-4	-	TGTGCCAGCAGTTTAAGCTGGACAGATAATGAAAAACTGTTTTTT	CASSLSWTDNEKLFF
few	TRBV5-1	TRBJ1-1	-	TGCGCCAGCAGCTTGTTTTCGGAGAACACTGAAGCTTTCTTT	CASSLFSENTEAFF
-	TRBV4-2	TRBJ2-7	TRBD1	TGTGCCAGCAGCCAACCGGGACAGGGCTATGAGCAGTACTTC	CASSQPGQGYEQYF
few	TRBV6-1	TRBJ2-7	TRBD1	TGTGCCAGCAGTGAAACAGGGGCCTTAGGCGAGCAGTACTTC	CASSETGALGEQYF
-	TRBV7-8	TRBJ2-1	TRBD2	TGTGCCAGCAGCCCCTACCTAGCGGGAGACTACAATGAGCAGTTCTTC	CASSPYLAGDYNEQFF
few	TRBV7-1	TRBJ2-1	TRBD2	TGTGCCAGCAGCTCTGACTGGACTAGCGGAGTATACAATGAGCAGTTCTTC	CASSSDWTSGVYNEQFF
many	TRBV20-1	TRBJ2-7	-	TGCAGTGCTAGCAGGGATCCTCAGGAGCAGTACTTC	CSASRDPQEQYF
many	TRBV4-3	TRBJ2-3	TRBD2	TGCGCCAGCAGACCTGGGGCACTAGCGGGGGCCGCAGATACGCAGTATTTT	CASRPGALAGAADTQYF
-	TRBV19	TRBJ1-2	-	TGTGCCAGTGCCTCCACCCGGAGGGTGGACTATGGCTACACCTTC	CASASTRRVDYGYTF
-	TRBV7-2	TRBJ2-7	-	TGTGCCAGCAGCTTAGAGCCCCGTGGGGACGAGCAGTACTTC	CASSLEPRGDEQYF
many	TRBV6-5	TRBJ2-1	TRBD1	TGTGCCAGCAGTTACGACGGGACAGGGTACTACAATGAGCAGTTCTTC	CASSYDGTGYYNEQFF
many	TRBV12-3/TRBV12-4	TRBJ2-1	TRBD2	TGTGCCAGCAGTTTTGTAGCGGGAGTTCAGAGTGAGCAGTTCTTC	CASSFVAGVQSEQFF
many	TRBV12-3/TRBV12-4	TRBJ2-7	TRBD2	TGTGCCAGCAGAACGACTAGCGGGGGGTACGAGCAGTACTTC	CASRTTSGGYEQYF